A single sample is the source of the 17 T cell receptor beta chains below, sequenced in a study of cytomegalovirus exposure and HLA in healthy donors. Vbeta (60) and Jbeta (13) primers were used in the PCR. Generated by immunoSEQ multiplex PCR, the TCRdb table keeps only in-frame clones and is missing some. The sample carries approximately 120,000 clones, about 10% recorded once. Material for sequencing was PBMCs. These receptors were taken from a young woman in good health and CMV-seropositive.

The rearrangement uses TRBV2 and TRBJ2-5, with 10 bases identical to TRBD2. Germline loops: CDR1 SNHLY, CDR2 FYNNEI. The CDR3 has 15 amino acids. Germline trimming cut 8 bases from V and 3 bases from J; bases unmatched to any gene: 9. The CDR3 DNA follows: TGTGCCAGCCGCAGGGTAGCGGGAGGAAAAGAGACCCAGTACTTC. Its protein is CASRRVAGGKETQYF.

The chain employs TRBV19 and TRBJ1-2; maybe TRBD1 (6 bases). Germline loops: CDR1 LNHDA, CDR2 SQIVND (reference sequence). The CDR3 has 15 amino acids. V dropped 8 bases and J dropped 4 bases, with 20 bases sitting between them. CDR3 protein: CASRSRDTSAYGYTF. CDR3 in DNA: TGTGCCAGTCGCAGCCGGGACACATCAGCCTATGGCTACACCTTC.

This clone appeared a few times. This specimen includes other DNA sequences encoding the same CDR3. V is TRBV30 and J is TRBJ1-3, with unresolved D. Germline V gene data show CDR1 as GTSNPN and CDR2 as SVGIG (reference sequence). This CDR3 comprises 12 residues. The V end lost 7 bases, the J end lost 0 bases, and 7 bases lay between the germline ends. The CDR3 DNA follows: TGTGCCTATAGAGCCTCTGGAAACACCATATATTTT. Protein product: CAYRASGNTIYF. Full variable domain (outside the CDR3, taken from reference TRBV30 and TRBJ1-3): SQTIHQWPATLVQPVGSPLSLECTVEGTSNPNLYWYRQAAGRGLQLLFYSVGIGQISSEVPQNLSASRPQDRQFILSSKKLLLSDSGFYLCAYRASGNTIYFGEGSWLTVV.

In nucleotides, the CDR3 is TGTGCCACCGAGCGGGCGGCCGTAAGAACCCAGTACTTC. Its translation: CATERAAVRTQYF. The rearrangement uses TRBV25-1 and TRBJ2-5; the D gene is possibly TRBD2 (6 bases). Trimming shortened V by 10 bases and J by 8 bases, and 20 bases separated the two germline ends. The CDR3 has 13 residues. Germline values: CDR1 MGHDK, CDR2 SYGVNS.

The CDR3 DNA reads as TGTGCCAGCAGCTTAAGGGGGACTGAAGCTTTCTTT. It encodes CASSLRGTEAFF. The chain employs TRBV5-4 and TRBJ1-1; D possibly corresponds to TRBD1 (6 bases). The CDR3 extends over 12 amino acids. Germline loops: CDR1 SGHNT, CDR2 YYREEE (reference sequence). V lost 2 bases and J lost 5, with 7 bases in between.

This clone turned up a few times. This sequence joins TRBV6-1 and TRBJ1-4; TRBD1 aligns across 9 bases. The CDR3 runs 14 residues. The V and J ends lost 10 bases and 6 bases, in that order; junction bases with no gene match: 9. CDR1 is MNHNS and CDR2 is SASEGT in the germline V gene. Here the CDR3 reads CATRRDRVDEKLFF. The CDR3, as DNA: TGTGCCACCCGCCGGGACAGGGTAGATGAAAAACTGTTTTTT.

The chain uses TRBV9 and TRBJ2-4, with D perhaps matching TRBD2 (6 bases). CDR3 length: 13 amino acids. Per germline, CDR1 SGDLS and CDR2 YYNGEE. V gave up 2 bases and J gave up 9 bases, with 12 bases separating them. The CDR3 spells CASSVRELSIQYF. The CDR3, as DNA: TGTGCCAGCAGCGTTCGGGAGCTCAGCATTCAGTACTTC.

V usage is TRBV9 and J usage is TRBJ1-3; a weak D match, TRBD1 (5 bases). The CDR3 length is 14 residues. The ends were cut back, 1 base at V and 0 bases at J, with 5 bases in the middle. Germline CDR1 and CDR2: SGDLS and YYNGEE. In nucleotides, the CDR3 is TGTGCCAGCAGCGTACAGGGCTCTGGAAACACCATATATTTT. It yields the protein CASSVQGSGNTIYF.

The chain combines TRBV10-2 with TRBJ1-2; 7 bases match TRBD1. CDR1 and CDR2 (germline): WSHSY, SAAADI. V gave up 6 bases and J gave up 7 bases; unmatched junction bases: 5. This CDR3 contains 12 residues. The CDR3 bases are TGCGCCAGCAGAGGGGGCGTATTTGGCTACACCTTC. Its protein is CASRGGVFGYTF.

This clone was found a few times. The genes are TRBV19 and TRBJ2-5, with 9 bases lining up with TRBD2. The CDR3 is made up of 16 amino acids. CDR1 is LNHDA and CDR2 is SQIVND in the germline V gene (reference sequence). The V segment lost 6 bases and the J segment 2 bases; nucleotides outside the gene matches: 10. This chain's CDR3 is CASSPRGGGKQETQYF. CDR3 nucleotide sequence: TGTGCCAGTAGCCCCCGCGGGGGGGGAAAGCAAGAGACCCAGTACTTC.

The chain is built from TRBV5-1 and TRBJ2-2, with D maybe TRBD1 (5 bases). Germline CDR1 SGHRS, CDR2 YFSETQ. There are 14 residues in the CDR3. V was trimmed by 0 bases and J by 7 bases, leaving 10 bases between them. DNA for the CDR3: TGCGCCAGCAGCTTGGAGCAGGGTGTCGGGGAGCTGTTTTTT. Translated, it gives CASSLEQGVGELFF.

The chain employs TRBV19 and TRBJ2-5, with 8 positions matching TRBD1. V was clipped by 5 bases and J by 5 bases; unmatched bases: 7. Germline V CDR1 and CDR2: LNHDA, SQIVND (reference sequence). This CDR3 spans 14 amino acids. The CDR3 sequence is CASSARQGLETQYF. The CDR3 bases are TGTGCCAGTAGTGCCCGACAGGGGTTGGAGACCCAGTACTTC.

This sequence joins TRBV11-3 and TRBJ1-2, with D possibly being TRBD1 (5 bases). CDR1 is SGHNT and CDR2 is YENEEA in the germline V gene. The CDR3 length is 15 residues. Trimming took 1 base from V and 4 from J, leaving 13 bases between them. The chain's CDR3 is CASSLVRRGTYGYTF. The CDR3 DNA sequence: TGTGCCAGCAGCTTAGTTCGTAGGGGCACCTATGGCTACACCTTC.

This clone was counted between two and nine times. The chain joins TRBV7-8 to TRBJ2-1; D may be TRBD2 (6 bases). The CDR3 has 18 residues. CDR1 SGHVS and CDR2 FQNEAQ come from the germline V gene. Trimming pared 4 bases from V and 4 bases from J, leaving 23 bases between. The CDR3 region has the DNA TGTGCCAGCAGCTCCTCCTTTTTTGAGGGAGGTACATACAATGAGCAGTTCTTC. Translating it yields CASSSSFFEGGTYNEQFF.

This sequence joins TRBV4-2 and TRBJ1-2; D gene ambiguous. CDR1 and CDR2 from the germline V gene are LGHNA and YNFKEQ. V was pared by 0 bases and J by 4 bases, with 6 bases between. This CDR3 contains 13 residues. DNA of the CDR3: TGTGCCAGCAGCCAAGATCTAGGCTATGGCTACACCTTC. This translates into CASSQDLGYGYTF.

The chain links TRBV4-1 to TRBJ2-7; 9 bases agree with TRBD2. The V segment lost 0 bases and the J segment 1 base; nucleotides outside the gene matches: 10. The CDR3 consists of 18 residues. The germline gives CDR1 MGHRA, CDR2 YSYEKL. The CDR3 region has the DNA TGCGCCAGCAGCCAAGAGGAGGTAGCGGGAGTCAAGTCCTACGAGCAGTACTTC. Translation: CASSQEEVAGVKSYEQYF.

In this sample, this clone turned up a few times. CDR3 DNA: TGCAGCGTGGAGTTTTCTGAGACTGTGTGGGTGGATACGCAGTATTTT. Protein: CSVEFSETVWVDTQYF. The chain uses TRBV29-1 and TRBJ2-3, with no clear D. The CDR3 has 16 amino acids. The germline V gene has CDR1 SQVTM and CDR2 ANQGSEA. V lost 6 bases, J lost 6 bases, and 25 bases lay in between.